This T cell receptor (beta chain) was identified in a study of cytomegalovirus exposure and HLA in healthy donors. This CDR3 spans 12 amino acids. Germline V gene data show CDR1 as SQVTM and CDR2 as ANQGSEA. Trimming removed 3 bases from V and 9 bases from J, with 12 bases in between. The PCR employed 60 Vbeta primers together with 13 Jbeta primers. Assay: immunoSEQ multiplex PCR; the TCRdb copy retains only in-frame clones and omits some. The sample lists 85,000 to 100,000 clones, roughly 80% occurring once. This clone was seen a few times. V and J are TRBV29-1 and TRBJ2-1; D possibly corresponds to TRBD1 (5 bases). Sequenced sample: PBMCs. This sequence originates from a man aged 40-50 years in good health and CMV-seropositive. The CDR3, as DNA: TGCAGCGTTGACCCCCAGGGCATTGAGCAGTTCTTC. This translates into CSVDPQGIEQFF.